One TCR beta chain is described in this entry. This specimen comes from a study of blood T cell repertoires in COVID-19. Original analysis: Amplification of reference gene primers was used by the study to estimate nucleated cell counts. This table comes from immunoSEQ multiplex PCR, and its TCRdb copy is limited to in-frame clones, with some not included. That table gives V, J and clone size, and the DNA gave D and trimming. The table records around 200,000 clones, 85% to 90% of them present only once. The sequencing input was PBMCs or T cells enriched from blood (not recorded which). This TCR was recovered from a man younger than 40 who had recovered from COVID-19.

CDR3 residues: CASSGTSDYNEQFF. The CDR3 DNA follows: TGTGCCAGCAGCGGGACTAGCGACTACAATGAGCAGTTCTTC. V is TRBV6-5 and J is TRBJ2-1; 10 positions agree with TRBD2. V was pared by 6 bases and J by 3 bases, with 2 bases of the junction left unmatched. This CDR3 contains 14 residues. From germline, CDR1 is MNHEY and CDR2 SVGAGI.